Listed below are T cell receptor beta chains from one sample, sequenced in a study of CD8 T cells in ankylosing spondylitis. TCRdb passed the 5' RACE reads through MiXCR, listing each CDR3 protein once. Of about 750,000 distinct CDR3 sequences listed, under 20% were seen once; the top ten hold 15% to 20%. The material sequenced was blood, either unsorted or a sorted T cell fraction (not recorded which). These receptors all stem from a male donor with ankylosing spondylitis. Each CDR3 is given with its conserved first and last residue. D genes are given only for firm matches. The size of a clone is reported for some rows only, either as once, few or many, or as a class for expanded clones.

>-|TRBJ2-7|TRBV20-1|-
CCARDSTGSKGAYEQYF
TGCTGTGCTAGAGATTCTACCGGCTCAAAGGGCGCCTACGAGCAGTACTTC
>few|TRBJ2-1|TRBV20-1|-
CSAQRRYPRDNEQFF
TGCAGTGCCCAGCGCCGGTACCCACGAGACAATGAGCAGTTCTTC
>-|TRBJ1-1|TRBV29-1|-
CSFRQDGEAFF
TGCAGCTTCCGACAGGATGGTGAAGCTTTCTTT
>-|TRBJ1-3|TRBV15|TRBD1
CATSKQGAKPSSGNTIYF
TGTGCCACCAGCAAACAGGGGGCGAAACCCTCCTCTGGAAACACCATATATTTT
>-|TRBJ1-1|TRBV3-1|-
CASSPSQSDTEAFF
TGTGCCAGCAGCCCCTCCCAGAGTGACACTGAAGCTTTCTTT
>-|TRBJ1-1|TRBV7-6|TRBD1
CASSPTGSGEAFF
TGTGCCAGCAGCCCGACAGGGAGTGGTGAAGCTTTCTTT
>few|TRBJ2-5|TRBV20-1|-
CSANHPMTSTPGTQYF
TGCAGTGCTAACCACCCCATGACTAGTACCCCTGGGACCCAGTACTTC
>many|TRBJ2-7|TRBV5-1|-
CASSLNGPAGYYEQYF
TGCGCCAGCAGCTTAAACGGCCCAGCGGGTTACTACGAGCAGTACTTC
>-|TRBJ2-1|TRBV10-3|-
CAISESGGEVSNEQFF
TGTGCCATCAGTGAGTCTGGGGGAGAGGTTTCCAATGAGCAGTTCTTC
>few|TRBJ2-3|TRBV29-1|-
CSLFWQDTQYF
TGCAGCCTGTTTTGGCAGGATACGCAGTATTTT
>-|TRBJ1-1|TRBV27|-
CASSLFGQPTEAFF
TGTGCCAGCAGTTTATTTGGGCAACCCACTGAAGCTTTCTTT
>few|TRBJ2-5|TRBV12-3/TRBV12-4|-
CACTWGETQYF
TGTGCCTGCACTTGGGGGGAGACCCAGTACTTC
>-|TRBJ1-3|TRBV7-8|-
CASSRYWGSLGSGNTIYF
TGTGCCAGCAGCCGTTACTGGGGCTCACTAGGGTCTGGAAACACCATATATTTT
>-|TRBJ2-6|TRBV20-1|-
CSAKQGLTGANVLTF
TGCAGTGCTAAGCAGGGATTGACTGGGGCCAACGTCCTGACTTTC
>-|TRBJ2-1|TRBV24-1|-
CATSEGGDYNEQFF
TGTGCCACCAGTGAGGGCGGGGACTACAATGAGCAGTTCTTC
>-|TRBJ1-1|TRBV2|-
CASSTLGPALNTEAFF
TGTGCCAGCAGTACCCTCGGACCGGCCCTGAACACTGAAGCTTTCTTT
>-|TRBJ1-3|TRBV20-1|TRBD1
CSASDRGNGNTIYF
TGCAGTGCTTCGGACAGGGGAAATGGAAACACCATATATTTT
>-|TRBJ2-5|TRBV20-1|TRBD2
CSARVLSGSFETQYF
TGCAGTGCTAGAGTCCTTAGCGGGAGTTTTGAGACCCAGTACTTC
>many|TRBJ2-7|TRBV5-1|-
CASSLGPGTYEQYF
TGTGCCAGCAGCTTAGGGCCTGGGACCTACGAGCAGTACTTC
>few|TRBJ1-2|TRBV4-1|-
CASSQGWGFNGYTF
TGCGCCAGCAGCCAAGGCTGGGGATTTAATGGCTACACCTTC
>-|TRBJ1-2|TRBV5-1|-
CASSLVGGNHGYTF
TGCGCCAGCAGCTTGGTGGGAGGGAACCATGGCTACACCTTC
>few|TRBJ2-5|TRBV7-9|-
CASSFSTETQYF
TGTGCCAGCAGCTTCAGCACCGAGACCCAGTACTTC
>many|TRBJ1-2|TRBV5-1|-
CASSLERDSYTF
TGCGCCAGCAGCTTGGAGAGGGATTCCTACACCTTC
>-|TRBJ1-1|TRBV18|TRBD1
CATQRISRGVAFF
TGTGCCACCCAAAGGATTTCCAGGGGGGTCGCTTTCTTT
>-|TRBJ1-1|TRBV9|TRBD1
CASSDTGAYNTEAFF
TGTGCCAGCAGCGACACAGGGGCCTATAACACTGAAGCTTTCTTT
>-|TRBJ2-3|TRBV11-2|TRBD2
CASSFQREVTPDTQYF
TGTGCCAGCAGCTTTCAGCGGGAGGTCACCCCAGATACGCAGTATTTT
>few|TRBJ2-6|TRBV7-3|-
CASSSRVSGANVLTF
TGTGCCAGCAGCTCCAGGGTTTCTGGGGCCAACGTCCTGACTTTC
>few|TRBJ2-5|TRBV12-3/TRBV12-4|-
CASSPQAVQETQYF
TGTGCCAGCAGCCCCCAGGCAGTACAAGAGACCCAGTACTTC
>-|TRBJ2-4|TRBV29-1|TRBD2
CSLFLAEKNIQYF
TGCAGCTTATTTCTAGCGGAAAAAAACATTCAGTACTTC
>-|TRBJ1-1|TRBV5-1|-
CASSLWEGNTEAFF
TGCGCCAGCAGCTTGTGGGAGGGGAACACTGAAGCTTTCTTT
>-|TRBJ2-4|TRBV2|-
CASTSTAKNIQYF
TGTGCCAGCACGTCAACCGCCAAAAACATTCAGTACTTC
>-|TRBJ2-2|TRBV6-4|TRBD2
CASSLVPSGDTGELFF
TGTGCCAGCAGCCTAGTGCCTAGCGGGGACACCGGGGAGCTGTTTTTT
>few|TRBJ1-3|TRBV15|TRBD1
CATSGQGGNTIYF
TGTGCCACCAGCGGACAGGGGGGAAACACCATATATTTT
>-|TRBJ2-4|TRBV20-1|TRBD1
CSARVTGQNIQYF
TGCAGTGCCAGAGTGACAGGGCAAAACATTCAGTACTTC
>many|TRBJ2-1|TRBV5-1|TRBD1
CASSGTGVGNEQFF
TGCGCCAGCAGCGGGACAGGGGTGGGAAATGAGCAGTTCTTC
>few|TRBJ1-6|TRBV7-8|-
CASSFAGNNSPLHF
TGTGCCAGCAGCTTTGCAGGGAATAATTCACCCCTCCACTTT
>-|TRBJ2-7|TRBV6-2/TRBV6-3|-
CASTLRLQGATEQYF
TGTGCCAGCACCCTTCGACTCCAAGGGGCTACCGAGCAGTACTTC
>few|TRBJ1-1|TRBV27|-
CASSHTTLLSNTEAFF
TGTGCCAGCAGCCATACGACCTTGCTGTCGAACACTGAAGCTTTCTTT
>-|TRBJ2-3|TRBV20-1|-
CSAKRGRGPDTQYF
TGCAGTGCTAAACGGGGGCGGGGGCCAGATACGCAGTATTTT
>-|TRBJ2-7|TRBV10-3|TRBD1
CAMAPGQGHEQYF
TGTGCCATGGCTCCGGGACAGGGCCACGAGCAGTACTTC
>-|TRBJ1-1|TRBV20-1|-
CSALRGLGAEAFF
TGCAGTGCTTTGAGGGGTTTGGGGGCTGAAGCTTTCTTT
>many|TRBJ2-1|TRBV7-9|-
CASSLAAGIYNEQFF
TGTGCCAGCAGCTTAGCTGCAGGCATCTACAATGAGCAGTTCTTC
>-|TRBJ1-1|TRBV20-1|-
CSARVRGMYTEAFF
TGCAGTGCTAGAGTTCGGGGGATGTATACTGAAGCTTTCTTT
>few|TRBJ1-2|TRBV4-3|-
CASSQSGSGSYPSGGYTF
TGCGCCAGCAGCCAGTCAGGTTCAGGGTCGTACCCGTCGGGTGGCTACACCTTC
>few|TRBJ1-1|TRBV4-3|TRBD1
CASSQGQGRSGAFF
TGCGCCAGCAGCCAAGGACAGGGCCGGTCGGGAGCTTTCTTT
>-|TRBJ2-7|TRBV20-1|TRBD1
CSALPGQHEQYF
TGCAGTGCCCTACCGGGACAGCACGAGCAGTACTTC
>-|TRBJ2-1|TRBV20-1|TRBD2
CSARDGLDGYNEQFF
TGCAGTGCTAGGGACGGACTAGACGGCTACAATGAGCAGTTCTTC
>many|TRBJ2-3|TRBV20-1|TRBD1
CSASARDREGTDTQYF
TGCAGTGCTAGCGCGAGGGACAGGGAGGGCACAGATACGCAGTATTTT
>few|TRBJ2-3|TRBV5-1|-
CASSPDGAGSADTQYF
TGCGCCAGCAGCCCGGACGGGGCAGGGTCAGCAGATACGCAGTATTTT
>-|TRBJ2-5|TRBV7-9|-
CASQRDQETQYF
TGTGCCAGCCAGCGAGACCAAGAGACCCAGTACTTC
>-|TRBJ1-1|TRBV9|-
CASSVRVGWRGNTEAFF
TGTGCCAGCAGCGTACGGGTAGGGTGGAGGGGGAACACTGAAGCTTTCTTT
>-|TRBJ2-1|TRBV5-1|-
CASSEDPGSYNEQFF
TGCGCCAGCAGCGAAGACCCTGGCTCCTACAATGAGCAGTTCTTC
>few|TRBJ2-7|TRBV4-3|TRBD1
CASSLRQGVSYEQYF
TGCGCCAGCAGCCTACGACAGGGCGTGTCCTACGAGCAGTACTTC